Each of the 23 T cell receptor beta chains below was sequenced from the same sample in a study of T-cell memory formation after mild COVID-19. MiXCR was run by TCRdb on the 5' RACE reads, yielding one entry per CDR3 protein. The sample consists of approximately 240,000 distinct CDR3 sequences, over 15% of them appearing once. Source material: PBMCs or a T cell subset sorted from them (not recorded which). Receptors originate from a man aged 18 to 30 who had mild COVID-19 (a few samples of this study predate the infection). Cell type and time point are not known.

There are many counts of this clonotype. The CDR3 DNA is TGTGCCACCAGCGCCCCAGGGAGGGAAGAAGAAAAACTGTTTTTT. Protein product: CATSAPGREEEKLFF. This chain connects TRBV15 to TRBJ1-4; possibly TRBD1 for D (5 bases). CDR3 length: 15 amino acids. Trimming took 5 bases from V and 8 from J, leaving 18 bases between them. Germline V gene lookup returns CDR1 LNHNV and CDR2 YYDKDF (reference sequence). Supplemented by reference TRBV15 and TRBJ1-4, the full variable domain reads DAMVIQNPRYQVTQFGKPVTLSCSQTLNHNVMYWYQQKSSQAPKLLFHYYDKDFNNEADTPDNFQSRRPNTSFCFLDIRSPGLGDTAMYLCATSAPGREEEKLFFGSGTQLSVL.

This clonotype has a handful of counts. The chain carries TRBV29-1 and TRBJ1-2; no firm D call. CDR3 length: 9 amino acids. Germline CDR1 is SQVTM and CDR2 is ANQGSEA. V was pared by 4 bases and J by 8 bases, with 5 bases between. The CDR3 coding sequence is TGCAGCGTTGCGGGCGGCTACACCTTC. Its translation: CSVAGGYTF.

The rearrangement joins TRBV6-2 or TRBV6-3 to TRBJ2-1; D remains unclear. Per the germline V gene, CDR1 is MNHEY and CDR2 is SVGEGT. This CDR3 contains 12 residues. Between the trimmed V and J ends, which lost 8 bases and 2 bases, there was a span of 7 bases. The CDR3 DNA is TGTGCCAGCGATAGCCCCTACAATGAGCAGTTCTTC. It encodes CASDSPYNEQFF.

Many counts were recorded for this clonotype. The chain combines TRBV6-2 or TRBV6-3 with TRBJ2-1; the D call may be TRBD1 or TRBD2 (5 bases each). The CDR3 consists of 16 residues. Trimming left V 10 bases short and J 9 bases short, with 28 bases between. Germline V gene sequence: CDR1 MNHEY, CDR2 SVGEGT. The CDR3 reads CATHFTGTDFLGEQFF. As DNA, the CDR3 is TGTGCCACTCATTTCACCGGGACGGATTTTTTGGGTGAGCAGTTCTTC.

The rearrangement links TRBV29-1 to TRBJ1-1, with TRBD1 as a possible D gene (5 bases). Germline V CDR1 and CDR2: SQVTM, ANQGSEA. This CDR3 region has 13 residues. V lost 4 bases, J lost 1 base, and 10 bases lay in between. CDR3: CSVADRKNTEAFF. In nucleotides, the CDR3 is TGCAGCGTTGCTGACAGAAAGAACACTGAAGCTTTCTTT. The full variable domain, rest sourced from reference TRBV29-1 and TRBJ1-1, is SAVISQKPSRDICQRGTSLTIQCQVDSQVTMMFWYRQQPGQSLTLIATANQGSEATYESGFVIDKFPISRPNLTFSTLTVSNMSPEDSSIYLCSVADRKNTEAFFGQGTRLTVV.

This chain uses TRBV5-1 with TRBJ2-7; D possibly corresponds to TRBD2 (5 bases). CDR1 and CDR2 from the germline V gene are SGHRS and YFSETQ. The V end lost 2 bases, the J end lost 7 bases, and 13 bases lay between the germline ends. The CDR3 has 13 amino acids. Here the CDR3 DNA reads TGCGCCAGCAGCTTCACAGCGGCGAGGGAGCAGTACTTC. It encodes CASSFTAAREQYF. Full variable domain (outside the CDR3, taken from reference TRBV5-1 and TRBJ2-7): KAGVTQTPRYLIKTRGQQVTLSCSPISGHRSVSWYQQTPGQGLQFLFEYFSETQRNKGNFPGRFSGRQFSNSRSEMNVSTLELGDSALYLCASSFTAAREQYFGPGTRLTVT.

The rearrangement links TRBV11-1 to TRBJ1-2; D is ambiguous. V gave up 6 bases and J gave up 4 bases, with 18 bases separating them. The CDR3 is made up of 15 amino acids. Per germline, CDR1 SGHAT and CDR2 FQDESV (reference sequence). Here the CDR3 DNA reads TGTGCCAGCAGTCAACCTGACGGGGTCCCCTATGGCTACACCTTC. Translation gives CASSQPDGVPYGYTF.

This clonotype has only a few counts. The chain is built from TRBV7-2 and TRBJ1-5; 8 bases fit TRBD1. Germline V gives CDR1 SGHTA, CDR2 FQGNSA. The CDR3 extends over 15 amino acids. V was clipped by 5 bases and J by 6 bases; unmatched bases: 9. CDR3 DNA: TGTGCCAGCAGCCCACGGCAGGGGGCGGGTCAGCCCCAGCATTTT. As protein: CASSPRQGAGQPQHF.

This clonotype was picked up many times. The genes are TRBV4-3 and TRBJ1-2; D call uncertain. The CDR3 has 14 amino acids. Germline V gene sequence: CDR1 LGHNA, CDR2 YSLEER. V was clipped by 0 bases and J by 8 bases, with 13 bases between them. CDR3 sequence: CASSQDISEGGYTF. The CDR3 coding sequence is TGCGCCAGCAGCCAAGATATCTCTGAGGGAGGCTACACCTTC.

This chain connects TRBV6-6 to TRBJ1-4; 9 bases agree with TRBD1. This CDR3 is 15 amino acids long. V lost 2 bases, J lost 4 bases, and 2 bases stayed unmatched. Looked up from germline, CDR1 is MNHNY and CDR2 is SVGAGI (reference sequence). CDR3 sequence: CASSYQGQGNEKLFF. The DNA of the CDR3 is TGTGCCAGCAGTTACCAGGGACAGGGTAATGAAAAACTGTTTTTT.

V gene TRBV5-1 combines with J gene TRBJ2-1; 12 nucleotides match TRBD2. V gave up 2 bases and J gave up 6 bases; unmatched junction bases: 3. Looked up from germline, CDR1 is SGHRS and CDR2 is YFSETQ. The CDR3 consists of 15 residues. CDR3 bases: TGCGCCAGCAGCTTTGCTAGCGGGGGGGGCAATGAGCAGTTCTTC. Its protein product is CASSFASGGGNEQFF. Variable domain in full (rest from reference TRBV5-1 and TRBJ2-1): KAGVTQTPRYLIKTRGQQVTLSCSPISGHRSVSWYQQTPGQGLQFLFEYFSETQRNKGNFPGRFSGRQFSNSRSEMNVSTLELGDSALYLCASSFASGGGNEQFFGPGTRLTVL.

This sequence joins TRBV11-2 and TRBJ2-5, with D uncertain. The V and J ends lost 5 bases and 13 bases respectively, with 17 bases between them. The CDR3 spans 12 residues. The germline V gene encodes CDR1 SGHAT and CDR2 FQNNGV. CDR3: CASSLKLPVWYF. For the CDR3, the DNA is TGTGCCAGCAGCCTCAAACTCCCGGTTTGGTACTTC.

This clonotype turned up a few times. The chain is built from TRBV5-1 and TRBJ1-1; 7 positions agree with TRBD1. The CDR3 runs 16 residues. The germline gives CDR1 SGHRS, CDR2 YFSETQ. V dropped 1 base and J dropped 7; count of bases not matched to a gene: 13. The CDR3 DNA is TGCGCCAGCAGCTTGCGTCAGGGGGTCGGTTATGATGAAGCTTTCTTT. It codes for CASSLRQGVGYDEAFF.

This chain connects TRBV9 to TRBJ1-4; D possibly corresponds to TRBD1 (5 bases). Germline assignment: CDR1 SGDLS and CDR2 YYNGEE. V was pared by 0 bases and J by 5 bases, with 17 bases between. The CDR3 runs to 17 residues. Written as DNA, the CDR3 is TGTGCCAGCAGCGTAGCGTCCCAGGGAACGGTAAATGAAAAACTGTTTTTT. Its translation is CASSVASQGTVNEKLFF.

This clonotype has just a few counts. This chain joins TRBV20-1 and TRBJ2-1; perhaps TRBD1 as D (6 bases). Trimming pared 1 base from V and 10 bases from J, leaving 14 bases between. Per germline, CDR1 DFQATT and CDR2 SNEGSKA (reference sequence). There are 13 residues in the CDR3. CDR3 amino acids: CSARGSGTPEQFF. CDR3 in DNA: TGCAGTGCTAGAGGTTCCGGGACACCCGAGCAGTTCTTC.

At least ten counts were recorded for this clonotype. This sequence joins TRBV7-6 and TRBJ2-5; TRBD2 matches 13 bases. After removal of 5 bases from V and 5 bases from J, the junction contained 8 bases not matched to a gene. The CDR3 covers 16 residues. From germline, CDR1 is SGHVS and CDR2 FNYEAQ. This chain's CDR3 is CASSLLGTSGIETQYF. In nucleotides, the CDR3 is TGTGCCAGCAGCCTTCTAGGGACTAGCGGGATCGAGACCCAGTACTTC.

This clonotype was counted a few times. This chain joins TRBV4-3 and TRBJ2-1; 9 bases are a match to TRBD2. V gave up 1 base and J gave up 8 bases; unmatched junction bases: 6. In germline, CDR1 is LGHNA, CDR2 YSLEER. The CDR3 consists of 15 residues. The CDR3 loop reads CASSQAGGGAYEQFF. The DNA for the CDR3 is TGCGCCAGCAGCCAAGCTGGCGGGGGGGCCTATGAGCAGTTCTTC.

The V call is TRBV7-9, the J call TRBJ2-5; 8 bases agree with TRBD1. Germline CDR1 and CDR2: SEHNR and FQNEAQ (reference sequence). V lost 5 bases and J lost 2; bases outside the gene matches: 4. The CDR3 has 14 residues. As DNA, the CDR3 is TGTGCCAGCAGCCAGGGGGCCATACAAGAGACCCAGTACTTC. Translated: CASSQGAIQETQYF.

This clonotype was observed many times. This chain links TRBV7-2 with TRBJ2-7; a weak D match, TRBD2 (5 bases). Trimming pared 4 bases from V and 4 bases from J, leaving 14 bases between. CDR1 and CDR2 from the germline V gene are SGHTA and FQGNSA. The CDR3 length is 14 residues. CDR3 in DNA: TGTGCCAGCAGCTCGCAACTAGGCGGGTACGAGCAGTACTTC. Its translation: CASSSQLGGYEQYF. Supplemented by reference TRBV7-2 and TRBJ2-7, the full variable domain reads GAGVSQSPSNKVTEKGKDVELRCDPISGHTALYWYRQSLGQGLEFLIYFQGNSAPDKSGLPSDRFSAERTGGSVSTLTIQRTQQEDSAVYLCASSSQLGGYEQYFGPGTRLTVT.

The rearrangement links TRBV5-1 to TRBJ1-2; D is possibly TRBD1 (5 bases). The CDR3 spans 12 residues. Germline V CDR1 and CDR2: SGHRS, YFSETQ. V lost 2 bases, J lost 6 bases, and 8 bases lay in between. CDR3 DNA: TGCGCCAGCAGCTTTAAGGGGAATGGCTACACCTTC. Translated, it gives CASSFKGNGYTF.

The V and J genes are TRBV4-2 and TRBJ1-4, with D unclear. The ends were cut back, 3 bases at V and 0 bases at J, with 2 bases in the middle. This CDR3 has 13 residues. Germline V lookup: CDR1 LGHNA, CDR2 YNFKEQ. The CDR3 here is CASSHTTNEKLFF. As DNA, the CDR3 is TGTGCCAGCAGCCACACAACTAATGAAAAACTGTTTTTT.

V usage is TRBV4-2 and J usage is TRBJ2-4; D is unresolved. CDR1 is LGHNA and CDR2 is YNFKEQ in the germline V gene. V dropped 1 base and J dropped 8 bases, with 12 bases sitting between them. The CDR3 runs to 14 residues. Here the CDR3 reads CASSQVWALDIQYF. CDR3 DNA sequence: TGTGCCAGCAGCCAAGTCTGGGCTTTGGACATTCAGTACTTC.

This clonotype was counted at least ten times. No conserved phenylalanine or tryptophan is present at the end of the CDR3, so a read error is the likely explanation. It is unclear where the CDR3 begins or ends on the DNA, so no DNA is shown, and the CDR3 is as TCRdb lists it. The chain uses TRBV30 and TRBJ1-2; the table's TRBD1 call for D was not verified on the DNA. The CDR3 contains 10 residues when both ends are counted. CDR1 GTSNPN and CDR2 SVGIG come from the germline V gene (reference sequence). The CDR3 here is CAWDRDRAFL.